These 24 T cell receptor beta chains originate from one sample sequenced in a study of CD8 T cells in Susac syndrome (dated by TCRdb to the late 2010s). Libraries were prepared through the immunoSEQ multiplex PCR assay. RNA was extracted with the RNeasy kit and roughly 0.45 to 1 ug was reverse transcribed using random hexamers. TCRdb reanalyzed the raw reads on its own, using fastp at Q25 for trimming and MiXCR for clone calling, and kept in-frame beta chains. One record per CDR3 amino acid sequence lists the most common genes and DNA. Here the sample has about 140,000 distinct CDR3 sequences; approximately 93% occur a single time. The top ten constitute approximately 0.09% of the sample. Sequencing used CD4+ T cells from PBMCs. These TCRs come from a human donor in good health.

The genes are TRBV18 and TRBJ1-1; no definite D call. The CDR3 has 13 residues. Germline V gene lookup returns CDR1 KGHSH and CDR2 LQKENI. The V gene lost 3 bases and the J gene lost 3 bases, with 8 bases spanning the gap. The DNA for the CDR3 is TGTGCCAGCTCACCGGGCGGCGACACTGAAGCTTTCTTT. Protein product: CASSPGGDTEAFF.

The V and J genes are TRBV20-1 and TRBJ2-7; perhaps TRBD2 as D (5 bases). The V gene lost 5 bases and the J gene lost 4 bases, with 15 bases spanning the gap. CDR3 length equals 13 residues. CDR1 and CDR2 from the germline V gene are DFQATT and SNEGSKA (reference sequence). The CDR3 loop is CSARPNREYEQYF. The CDR3 nucleotides are TGCAGTGCTCGCCCCAACCGGGAATACGAGCAGTACTTC.

The V and J genes are TRBV28 and TRBJ1-3, with D hard to call. V dropped 6 bases and J dropped 8 bases, with 14 bases sitting between them. Germline assignment: CDR1 MDHEN and CDR2 SYDVKM. The CDR3 length is 13 residues. The DNA for the CDR3 is TGTGCCAGCAGCTCGGCCCTGCCGGACACCATATATTTT. The encoded protein is CASSSALPDTIYF.

The chain joins TRBV11-1 to TRBJ2-1; tentative D call: TRBD1 (6 bases). Between the trimmed V and J ends, which lost 6 bases and 2 bases, there was a span of 14 bases. The CDR3 loop spans 15 amino acids. The germline V gene encodes CDR1 SGHAT and CDR2 FQDESV (reference sequence). CDR3 region: CASRETGEAYNEQFF. The DNA of the CDR3 is TGTGCCAGCAGAGAGACAGGCGAAGCCTACAATGAGCAGTTCTTC. Full variable domain (missing parts from reference TRBV11-1 and TRBJ2-1): EAEVAQSPRYKITEKSQAVAFWCDPISGHATLYWYRQILGQGPELLVQFQDESVVDDSQLPKDRFSAERLKGVDSTLKIQPAELGDSAMYLCASRETGEAYNEQFFGPGTRLTVL.

This chain uses TRBV6-1 with TRBJ2-5, with no clear D. The V end was cut by 7 bases, the J end by 5 bases, with 23 bases between. The germline V gene has CDR1 MNHNS and CDR2 SASEGT. The CDR3 spans 16 residues. The CDR3 here is CASTEGTAPTGETQYF. The CDR3, as DNA: TGTGCCAGCACCGAAGGCACGGCACCGACTGGGGAGACCCAGTACTTC.

The chain employs TRBV5-1 and TRBJ2-2; no firm D call. Germline V CDR1 and CDR2: SGHRS, YFSETQ. The CDR3 totals 13 residues. The V gene lost 4 bases and the J gene lost 8 bases, with 12 bases spanning the gap. The CDR3 protein is CASSPSVAGELFF. The DNA for the CDR3 is TGCGCCAGCAGCCCCAGTGTGGCGGGGGAGCTGTTTTTT.

This chain joins TRBV20-1 and TRBJ1-5; possible D gene TRBD1, 6 bases. This CDR3 comprises 15 residues. V gave up 5 bases and J gave up 0 bases, with 14 bases separating them. Germline CDR1 is DFQATT and CDR2 is SNEGSKA (reference sequence). The CDR3 nucleotides are TGCAGTGCTGCCCAAGGGGGGATTAGCAATCAGCCCCAGCATTTT. Protein sequence: CSAAQGGISNQPQHF.

The chain carries TRBV5-1 and TRBJ1-1; 9 bases match TRBD1. The CDR3 consists of 14 residues. Germline V gene data show CDR1 as SGHRS and CDR2 as YFSETQ. V shed 4 bases and J 11 bases; nucleotides not matched to a gene: 12. CDR3 coding DNA: TGCGCCAGCAGCCCCCGGGACAGGGAATTTGGGGCTTTCTTT. This sequence encodes CASSPRDREFGAFF.

This clonotype has only one observation. This sequence joins TRBV9 and TRBJ2-3, with 13 bases lining up with TRBD2. Germline V gives CDR1 SGDLS, CDR2 YYNGEE. V lost 3 bases to trimming and J lost 0 bases; unmatched junction nucleotides: 7. CDR3 size: 18 residues. The CDR3 region has the DNA TGTGCCAGCAGCGCGGGACTAGCGGGATTTACTAGCACAGATACGCAGTATTTT. Encoded protein: CASSAGLAGFTSTDTQYF. The full variable domain, completed using reference TRBV9 and TRBJ2-3, is DSGVTQTPKHLITATGQRVTLRCSPRSGDLSVYWYQQSLDQGLQFLIQYYNGEERAKGNILERFSAQQFPDLHSELNLSSLELGDSALYFCASSAGLAGFTSTDTQYFGPGTRLTVL.

The chain has TRBV29-1 and TRBJ1-1; 8 bases fit TRBD1. After removal of 6 bases from V and 10 bases from J, the junction contained 7 bases not matched to a gene. CDR1 and CDR2 (germline): SQVTM, ANQGSEA. This CDR3 region has 11 residues. The CDR3 sequence is CSVDRGVVAFF. The CDR3 bases are TGCAGCGTCGACAGGGGAGTGGTAGCTTTCTTT.

The V and J genes are TRBV9 and TRBJ1-1; D is undetermined. The germline CDR1 and CDR2 sequences are SGDLS and YYNGEE. This CDR3 spans 15 amino acids. With 5 bases removed from V and 1 base from J, the gap between germline ends came to 15 bases. Written as DNA, the CDR3 is TGTGCCAGCAGTTCGGGTCTGGTAGGGAACACTGAAGCTTTCTTT. Its translation: CASSSGLVGNTEAFF.

The chain recombines TRBV5-1 with TRBJ2-1; either TRBD1 or TRBD2 may supply D (6 bases each). With 0 bases removed from V and 10 bases from J, the gap between germline ends came to 11 bases. The germline CDR1 and CDR2 sequences are SGHRS and YFSETQ. The CDR3 covers 13 residues. CDR3 nucleotides: TGCGCCAGCAGCTTGGGGGGGGCCAGGGAGCAGTTCTTC. Translation: CASSLGGAREQFF.

The chain links TRBV4-1 to TRBJ1-1; D is possibly TRBD1 (5 bases). Germline CDR1 reads MGHRA; CDR2 reads YSYEKL. The ends were cut back, 3 bases at V and 1 base at J, with 9 bases in the middle. CDR3 length equals 14 residues. CDR3 in DNA: TGCGCCAGCAGCCACGGCGACAGGAACACTGAAGCTTTCTTT. The encoded protein is CASSHGDRNTEAFF.

The rearrangement uses TRBV6-1 and TRBJ2-3; either TRBD1 or TRBD2 may supply D (5 bases each). The V end was cut by 4 bases, the J end by 1 base, with 12 bases between. CDR3 length equals 15 residues. Germline lookup yields CDR1 MNHNS and CDR2 SASEGT. The CDR3 loop is CASSGGVWGTDTQYF. The CDR3 nucleotides read TGTGCCAGCAGTGGAGGGGTATGGGGCACAGATACGCAGTATTTT.

V gene TRBV12-3 or TRBV12-4 combines with J gene TRBJ2-7; D is uncertain. The V and J ends lost 6 bases and 6 bases respectively, with 15 bases between them. The length of the CDR3 is 13 residues. CDR3 region: CASRRGVVREQYF. The CDR3 DNA follows: TGTGCCAGCAGACGCGGCGTGGTACGCGAGCAGTACTTC.

The CDR3 spells CASSRSDLGDYGYTF. CDR3 DNA sequence: TGCGCCAGCAGCCGCTCAGACCTGGGGGACTATGGCTACACCTTC. The gene calls are TRBV4-1 and TRBJ1-2; maybe TRBD1 (5 bases). Germline V lookup: CDR1 MGHRA, CDR2 YSYEKL. Trimming took off 4 bases at V and 3 bases at J, with 15 bases between the two ends. CDR3 length equals 15 residues.

The chain combines TRBV6-2 or TRBV6-3 with TRBJ2-5; 11 nucleotides align to TRBD2. The CDR3 sequence is 15 residues long. Losses at the gene ends were 4 bases for V and 9 bases for J; bases not matched to a gene: 10. Germline V lookup: CDR1 MNHEY, CDR2 SVGEGT. The CDR3 sequence is CASSSGTSGLTPQYF. For the CDR3, the DNA is TGTGCCAGCAGTTCCGGGACTAGCGGTCTTACCCCCCAGTACTTC.

The chain links TRBV7-8 to TRBJ2-3; the match to TRBD2 covers 8 bases. V was pared by 5 bases and J by 4 bases, with 8 bases of the junction left unmatched. Germline CDR1 SGHVS, CDR2 FQNEAQ. The CDR3 length is 15 residues. The CDR3 DNA sequence: TGTGCCAGCAGCCCAAGGACTAGCAGGCCAGATACGCAGTATTTT. Translated, it gives CASSPRTSRPDTQYF.

The chain recombines TRBV27 with TRBJ1-4; tentatively, D is TRBD1 (6 bases). Trimming shortened V by 3 bases and J by 10 bases, and 18 bases separated the two germline ends. Germline CDR1 MNHEY, CDR2 SMNVEV (reference sequence). CDR3 length equals 15 residues. CDR3 sequence (DNA): TGTGCCAGCAGTTTGGCTCAGGGGAGAGAGAGAAAACTGTTTTTT. It yields the protein CASSLAQGRERKLFF.

Written as DNA, the CDR3 is TGCAGTGCTAGACGAGCGGCCCTAGACACCGGGGAGCTGTTTTTT. Encoded protein: CSARRAALDTGELFF. The rearrangement links TRBV20-1 to TRBJ2-2; TRBD2 might be the D (5 bases). The CDR3 sequence is 15 residues long. With 2 bases removed from V and 3 bases from J, the gap between germline ends came to 13 bases. Germline CDR1 reads DFQATT; CDR2 reads SNEGSKA (reference sequence).

The J gene is TRBJ1-2, the V gene TRBV6-1; 9 bases are shared with TRBD1. The CDR3 has 18 amino acids. Germline V gene lookup returns CDR1 MNHNS and CDR2 SASEGT. Unmatched junction bases numbered 13, after V lost 5 bases and J lost 0 bases. For the CDR3, the DNA is TGTGCCAGCAGTCCGGTCCCGGGACAGGGACCAGCTAACTATGGCTACACCTTC. Its protein product is CASSPVPGQGPANYGYTF.

The chain recombines TRBV6-6 with TRBJ2-7; 12 bases match TRBD2. From germline, CDR1 is MNHNY and CDR2 SVGAGI (reference sequence). The CDR3 has 16 amino acids. Trimming removed 6 bases from V and 3 bases from J; junction bases left unmatched: 9. The CDR3 protein is CASRGRTSGKIYEQYF. The CDR3 DNA follows: TGTGCCAGCAGGGGACGGACTAGCGGGAAGATCTACGAGCAGTACTTC.

The gene calls are TRBV27 and TRBJ2-2; 13 bases align to TRBD2. CDR3 length: 15 amino acids. Germline assignment: CDR1 MNHEY and CDR2 SMNVEV (reference sequence). The V gene end was trimmed by 7 bases and the J gene end by 6 bases; junction bases not matched to a gene: 5. The CDR3 DNA reads TGTGCCAGCAACCTACTAGCGGGAGGGCCCGGGGAGCTGTTTTTT. The encoded protein is CASNLLAGGPGELFF.

The chain carries TRBV27 and TRBJ1-1, with D perhaps TRBD1 (6 bases). Per the germline V gene, CDR1 is MNHEY and CDR2 is SMNVEV (reference sequence). CDR3 length: 14 amino acids. V lost 6 bases, J lost 7 bases, and 18 bases lay in between. The CDR3 loop is CASRPTGTGHEAFF. CDR3 DNA: TGTGCCAGCAGACCCACCGGGACGGGACATGAAGCTTTCTTT.